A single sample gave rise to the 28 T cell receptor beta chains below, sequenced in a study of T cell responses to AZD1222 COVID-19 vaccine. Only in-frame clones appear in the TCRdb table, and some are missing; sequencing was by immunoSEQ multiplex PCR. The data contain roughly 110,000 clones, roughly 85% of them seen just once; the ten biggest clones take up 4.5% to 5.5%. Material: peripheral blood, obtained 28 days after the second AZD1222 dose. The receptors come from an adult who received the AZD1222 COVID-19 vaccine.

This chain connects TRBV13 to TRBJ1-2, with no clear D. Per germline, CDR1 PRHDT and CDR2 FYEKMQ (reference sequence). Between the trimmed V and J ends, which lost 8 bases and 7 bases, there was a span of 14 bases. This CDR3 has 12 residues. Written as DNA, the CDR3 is TGTGCCAGCTCCGTGATTGGAGTTGGCTACACCTTC. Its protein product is CASSVIGVGYTF.

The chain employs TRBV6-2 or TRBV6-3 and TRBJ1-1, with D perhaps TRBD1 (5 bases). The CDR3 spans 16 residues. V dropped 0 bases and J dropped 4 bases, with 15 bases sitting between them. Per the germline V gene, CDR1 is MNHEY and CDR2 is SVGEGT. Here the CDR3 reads CASSYSIGGLGTEAFF. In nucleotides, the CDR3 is TGTGCCAGCAGTTACTCGATTGGGGGTCTGGGCACTGAAGCTTTCTTT.

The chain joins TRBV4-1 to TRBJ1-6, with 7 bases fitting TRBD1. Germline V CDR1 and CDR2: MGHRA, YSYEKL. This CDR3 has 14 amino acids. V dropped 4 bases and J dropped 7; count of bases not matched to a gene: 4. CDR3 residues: CASSPRGQNSPLHF. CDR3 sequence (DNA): TGCGCCAGCAGCCCCCGGGGACAGAATTCACCCCTCCACTTT.

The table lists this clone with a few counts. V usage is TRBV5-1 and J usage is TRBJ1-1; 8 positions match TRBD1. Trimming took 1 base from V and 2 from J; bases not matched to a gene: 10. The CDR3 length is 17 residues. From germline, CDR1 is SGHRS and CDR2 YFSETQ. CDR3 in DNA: TGCGCCAGCAGCTTGATGGGACAGGCCACCTTAAACACTGAAGCTTTCTTT. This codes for CASSLMGQATLNTEAFF.

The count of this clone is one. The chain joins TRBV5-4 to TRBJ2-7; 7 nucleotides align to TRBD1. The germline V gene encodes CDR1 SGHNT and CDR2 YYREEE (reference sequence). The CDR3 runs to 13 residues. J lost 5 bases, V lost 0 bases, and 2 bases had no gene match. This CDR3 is CASSLGQGDEQYF. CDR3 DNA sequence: TGTGCCAGCAGCTTGGGACAGGGCGACGAGCAGTACTTC.

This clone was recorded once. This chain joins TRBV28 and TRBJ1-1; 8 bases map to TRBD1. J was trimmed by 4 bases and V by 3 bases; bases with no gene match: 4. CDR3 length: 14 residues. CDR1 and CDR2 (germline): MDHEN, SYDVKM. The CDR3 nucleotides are TGTGCCAGCAGTTTGTCAGGGACAGGCACTGAAGCTTTCTTT. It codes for CASSLSGTGTEAFF. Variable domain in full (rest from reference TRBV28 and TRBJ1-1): DVKVTQSSRYLVKRTGEKVFLECVQDMDHENMFWYRQDPGLGLRLIYFSYDVKMKEKGDIPEGYSVSREKKERFSLILESASTNQTSMYLCASSLSGTGTEAFFGQGTRLTVV.

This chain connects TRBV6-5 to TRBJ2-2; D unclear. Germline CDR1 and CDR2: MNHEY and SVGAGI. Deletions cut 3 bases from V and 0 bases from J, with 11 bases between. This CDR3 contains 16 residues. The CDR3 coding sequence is TGTGCCAGCAGTTATCATGGGCAGCCGAACACCGGGGAGCTGTTTTTT. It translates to CASSYHGQPNTGELFF.

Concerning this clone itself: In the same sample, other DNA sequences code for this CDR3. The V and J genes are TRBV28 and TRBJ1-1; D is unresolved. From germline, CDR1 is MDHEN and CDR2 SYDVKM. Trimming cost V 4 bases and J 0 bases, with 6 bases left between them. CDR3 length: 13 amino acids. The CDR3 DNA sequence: TGTGCCAGCAGTTCCCCCTTGAACACTGAAGCTTTCTTT. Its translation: CASSSPLNTEAFF.

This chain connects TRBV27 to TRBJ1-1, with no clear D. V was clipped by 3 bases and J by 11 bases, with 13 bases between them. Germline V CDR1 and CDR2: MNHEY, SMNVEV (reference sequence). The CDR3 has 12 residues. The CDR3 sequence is CASSLVGRRAFF. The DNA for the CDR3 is TGTGCCAGCAGTTTGGTAGGTAGGAGGGCTTTCTTT.

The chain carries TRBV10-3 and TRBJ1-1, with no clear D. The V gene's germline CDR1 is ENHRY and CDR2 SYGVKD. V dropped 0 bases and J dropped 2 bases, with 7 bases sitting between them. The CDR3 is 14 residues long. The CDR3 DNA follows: TGTGCCATCAGTGAGTCGGGAGTTAACACTGAAGCTTTCTTT. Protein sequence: CAISESGVNTEAFF.

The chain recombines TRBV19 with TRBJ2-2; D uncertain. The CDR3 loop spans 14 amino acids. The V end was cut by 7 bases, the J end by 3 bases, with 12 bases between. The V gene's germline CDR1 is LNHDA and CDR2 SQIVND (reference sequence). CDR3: CASMEFWDTGELFF. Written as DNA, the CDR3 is TGTGCCAGTATGGAGTTCTGGGACACCGGGGAGCTGTTTTTT.

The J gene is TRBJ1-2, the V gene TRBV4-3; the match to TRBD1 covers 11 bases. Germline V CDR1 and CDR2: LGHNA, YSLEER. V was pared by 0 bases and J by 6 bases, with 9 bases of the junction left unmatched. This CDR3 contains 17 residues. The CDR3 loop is CASSQDLVDRGQNGYTF. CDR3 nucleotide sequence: TGCGCCAGCAGCCAAGATCTTGTGGACAGGGGGCAGAATGGCTACACCTTC.

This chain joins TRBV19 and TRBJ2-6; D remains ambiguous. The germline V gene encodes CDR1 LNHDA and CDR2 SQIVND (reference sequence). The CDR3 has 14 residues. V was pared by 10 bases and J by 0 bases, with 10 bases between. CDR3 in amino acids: CATRAFSGANVLTF. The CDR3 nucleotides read TGTGCCACGCGAGCTTTCTCTGGGGCCAACGTCCTGACTTTC.

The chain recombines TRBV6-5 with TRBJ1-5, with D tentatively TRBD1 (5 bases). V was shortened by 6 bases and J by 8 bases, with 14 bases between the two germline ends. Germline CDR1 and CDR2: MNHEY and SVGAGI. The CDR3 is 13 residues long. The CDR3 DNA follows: TGTGCCAGCAGCCAAGGGACCCCGGAGCCCCAGCATTTT. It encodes CASSQGTPEPQHF.

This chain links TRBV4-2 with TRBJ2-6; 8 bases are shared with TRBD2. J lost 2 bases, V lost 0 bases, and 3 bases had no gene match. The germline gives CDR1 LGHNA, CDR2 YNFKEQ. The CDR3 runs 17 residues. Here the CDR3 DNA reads TGTGCCAGCAGCCAAGATCACGGGGGGGCTGGGGCCAACGTCCTGACTTTC. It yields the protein CASSQDHGGAGANVLTF.

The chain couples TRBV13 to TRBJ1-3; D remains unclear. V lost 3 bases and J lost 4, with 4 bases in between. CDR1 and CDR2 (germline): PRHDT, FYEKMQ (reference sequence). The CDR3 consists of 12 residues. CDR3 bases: TGTGCCAGCAGCTTCATAGGAAACACCATATATTTT. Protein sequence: CASSFIGNTIYF.

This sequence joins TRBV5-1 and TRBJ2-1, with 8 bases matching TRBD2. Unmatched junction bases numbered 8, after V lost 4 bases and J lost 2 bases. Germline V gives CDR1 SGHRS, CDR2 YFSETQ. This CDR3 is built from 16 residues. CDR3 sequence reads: CASSRGAGGAYNEQFF. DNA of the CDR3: TGCGCCAGCAGCCGCGGGGCGGGGGGCGCCTACAATGAGCAGTTCTTC.

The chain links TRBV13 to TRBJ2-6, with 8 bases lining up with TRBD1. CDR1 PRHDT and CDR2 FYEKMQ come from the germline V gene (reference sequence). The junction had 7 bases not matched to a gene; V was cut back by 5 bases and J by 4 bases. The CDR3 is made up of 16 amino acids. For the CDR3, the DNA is TGTGCCAGCAGCATTGCAGGGGGCGAAGGGGCCAACGTCCTGACTTTC. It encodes CASSIAGGEGANVLTF.

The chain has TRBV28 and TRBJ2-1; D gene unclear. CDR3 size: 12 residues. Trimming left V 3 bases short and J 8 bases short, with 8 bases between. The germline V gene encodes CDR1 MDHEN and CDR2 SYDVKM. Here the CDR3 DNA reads TGTGCCAGCAGTTTTCAGTTCTATGAGCAGTTCTTC. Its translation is CASSFQFYEQFF. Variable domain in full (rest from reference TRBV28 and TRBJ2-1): DVKVTQSSRYLVKRTGEKVFLECVQDMDHENMFWYRQDPGLGLRLIYFSYDVKMKEKGDIPEGYSVSREKKERFSLILESASTNQTSMYLCASSFQFYEQFFGPGTRLTVL.

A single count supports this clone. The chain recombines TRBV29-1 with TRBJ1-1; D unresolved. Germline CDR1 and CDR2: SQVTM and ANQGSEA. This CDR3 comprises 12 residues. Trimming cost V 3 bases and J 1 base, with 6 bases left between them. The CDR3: CSVDEANTEAFF. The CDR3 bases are TGCAGCGTTGACGAGGCGAACACTGAAGCTTTCTTT.

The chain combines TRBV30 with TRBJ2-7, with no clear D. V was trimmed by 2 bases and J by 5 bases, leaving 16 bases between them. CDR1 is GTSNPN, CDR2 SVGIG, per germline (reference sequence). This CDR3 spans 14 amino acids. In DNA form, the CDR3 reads TGTGCCTGGAGTTGGAGCCCTACCAATAACGAGCAGTACTTC. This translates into CAWSWSPTNNEQYF.

For the CDR3, the DNA is TGTGCCAGTAGGCCTCCGGGACAGGGAACCAAAAACATTCAGTACTTC. The encoded protein is CASRPPGQGTKNIQYF. The chain has TRBV19 and TRBJ2-4, with 9 positions matching TRBD1. The V gene's germline CDR1 is LNHDA and CDR2 SQIVND (reference sequence). Unmatched junction bases numbered 8, after V lost 6 bases and J lost 2 bases. This CDR3 is 16 amino acids long.

CDR3 coding DNA: TGTGCCAGCTCACCTTGGACACCGCGCGACACTGAAGCTTTCTTT. This codes for CASSPWTPRDTEAFF. The chain joins TRBV18 to TRBJ1-1; D may be TRBD1 (5 bases). The CDR3 length is 15 residues. V gave up 3 bases and J gave up 3 bases, with 14 bases separating them. From germline, CDR1 is KGHSH and CDR2 LQKENI.

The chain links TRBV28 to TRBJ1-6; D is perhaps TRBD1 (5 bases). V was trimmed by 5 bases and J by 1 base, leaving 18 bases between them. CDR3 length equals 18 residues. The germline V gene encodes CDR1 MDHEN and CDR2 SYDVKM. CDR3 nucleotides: TGTGCCAGCAGTCTGGGGCAACGGGGTAGTTCCTATAATTCACCCCTCCACTTT. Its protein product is CASSLGQRGSSYNSPLHF.

CDR3 coding DNA: TGTGCCTGGGTACGGCGAAGGCAGGGGAGTTATGGCTACACCTTC. Translating gives CAWVRRRQGSYGYTF. The rearrangement joins TRBV30 to TRBJ1-2, with TRBD1 as a possible D gene (6 bases). CDR3 length: 15 residues. CDR1 is GTSNPN, CDR2 SVGIG, per germline (reference sequence). Trimming removed 5 bases from V and 5 bases from J, with 21 bases in between.

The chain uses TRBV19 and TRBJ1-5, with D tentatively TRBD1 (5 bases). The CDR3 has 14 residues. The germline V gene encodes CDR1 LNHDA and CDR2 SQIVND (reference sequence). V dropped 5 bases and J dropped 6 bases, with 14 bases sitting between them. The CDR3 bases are TGTGCCAGTAGTCCATCAGGGCTCCCTCAGCCCCAGCATTTT. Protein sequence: CASSPSGLPQPQHF. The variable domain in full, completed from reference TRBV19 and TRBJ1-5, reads DGGITQSPKYLFRKEGQNVTLSCEQNLNHDAMYWYRQDPGQGLRLIYYSQIVNDFQKGDIAEGYSVSREKKESFPLTVTSAQKNPTAFYLCASSPSGLPQPQHFGDGTRLSIL.

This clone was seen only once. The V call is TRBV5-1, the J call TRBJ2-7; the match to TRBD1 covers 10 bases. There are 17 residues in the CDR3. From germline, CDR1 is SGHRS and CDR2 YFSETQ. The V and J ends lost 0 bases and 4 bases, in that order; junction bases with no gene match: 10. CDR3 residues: CASSLARDRGQRYEQYF. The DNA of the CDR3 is TGCGCCAGCAGCTTGGCCCGTGACAGGGGGCAAAGGTACGAGCAGTACTTC.

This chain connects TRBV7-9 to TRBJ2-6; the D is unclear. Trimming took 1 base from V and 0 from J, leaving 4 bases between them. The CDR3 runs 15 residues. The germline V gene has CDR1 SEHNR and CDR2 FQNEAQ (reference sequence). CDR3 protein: CASSLGISGANVLTF. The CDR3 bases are TGTGCCAGCAGCTTAGGAATCTCTGGGGCCAACGTCCTGACTTTC.